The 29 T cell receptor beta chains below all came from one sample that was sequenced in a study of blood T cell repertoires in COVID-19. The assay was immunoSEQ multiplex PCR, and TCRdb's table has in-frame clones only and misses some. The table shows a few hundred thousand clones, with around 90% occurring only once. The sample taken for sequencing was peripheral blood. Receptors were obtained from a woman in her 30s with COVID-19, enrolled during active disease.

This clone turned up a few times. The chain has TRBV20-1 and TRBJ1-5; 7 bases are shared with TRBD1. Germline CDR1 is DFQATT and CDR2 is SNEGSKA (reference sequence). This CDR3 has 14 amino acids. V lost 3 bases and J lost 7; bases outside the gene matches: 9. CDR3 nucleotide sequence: TGCAGTGCTAGTTGGACAGGTCAGGAACAGCCCCAGCATTTT. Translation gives CSASWTGQEQPQHF.

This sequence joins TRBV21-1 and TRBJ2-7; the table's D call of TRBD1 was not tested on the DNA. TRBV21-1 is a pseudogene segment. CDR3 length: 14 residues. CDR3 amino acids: CASSTRDRAYEQYF. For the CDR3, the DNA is TGTGCCAGCAGCACCCGGGACAGGGCCTACGAGCAGTACTTC.

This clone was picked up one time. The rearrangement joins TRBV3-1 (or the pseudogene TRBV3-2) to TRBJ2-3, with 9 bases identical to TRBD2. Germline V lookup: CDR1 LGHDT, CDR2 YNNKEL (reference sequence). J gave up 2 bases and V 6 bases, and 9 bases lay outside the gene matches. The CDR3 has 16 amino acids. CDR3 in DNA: TGTGCCAGCAGACGAGAGGCTAGCGGGGTCACAGATACGCAGTATTTT. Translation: CASRREASGVTDTQYF.

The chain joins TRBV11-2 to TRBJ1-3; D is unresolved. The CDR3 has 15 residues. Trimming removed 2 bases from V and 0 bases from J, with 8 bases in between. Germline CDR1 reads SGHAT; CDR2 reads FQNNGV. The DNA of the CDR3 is TGTGCCAGCAGCTTATTCGGGTCCTCTGGAAACACCATATATTTT. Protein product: CASSLFGSSGNTIYF.

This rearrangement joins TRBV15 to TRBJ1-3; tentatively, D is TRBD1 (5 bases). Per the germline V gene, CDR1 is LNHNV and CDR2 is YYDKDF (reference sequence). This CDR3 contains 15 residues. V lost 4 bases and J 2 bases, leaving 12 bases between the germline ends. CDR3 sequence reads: CATSMRGGTGNTIYF. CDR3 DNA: TGTGCCACCAGCATGAGGGGAGGGACTGGAAACACCATATATTTT.

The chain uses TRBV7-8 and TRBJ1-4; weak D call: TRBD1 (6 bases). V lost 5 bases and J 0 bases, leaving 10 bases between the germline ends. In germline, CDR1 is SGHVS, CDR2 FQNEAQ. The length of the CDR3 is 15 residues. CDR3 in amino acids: CASSGRTATNEKLFF. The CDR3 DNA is TGTGCCAGCAGCGGACGGACAGCAACTAATGAAAAACTGTTTTTT.

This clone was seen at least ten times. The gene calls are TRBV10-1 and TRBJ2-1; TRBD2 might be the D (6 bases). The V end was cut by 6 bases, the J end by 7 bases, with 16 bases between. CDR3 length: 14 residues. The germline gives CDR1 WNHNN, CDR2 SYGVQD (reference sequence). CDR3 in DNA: TGCGCCAGCAGCCAGCGGGCCATTGGGAATGAGCAGTTCTTC. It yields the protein CASSQRAIGNEQFF.

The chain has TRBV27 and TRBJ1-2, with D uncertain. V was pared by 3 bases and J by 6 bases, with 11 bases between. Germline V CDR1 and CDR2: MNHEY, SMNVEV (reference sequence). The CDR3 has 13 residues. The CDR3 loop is CASSFFVGDGYTF. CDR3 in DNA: TGTGCCAGCAGTTTCTTCGTTGGAGATGGCTACACCTTC.

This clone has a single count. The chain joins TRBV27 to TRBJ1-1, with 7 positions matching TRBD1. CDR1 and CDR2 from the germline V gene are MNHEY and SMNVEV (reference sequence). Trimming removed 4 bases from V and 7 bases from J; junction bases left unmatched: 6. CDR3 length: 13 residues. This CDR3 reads CASSSTGVGEAFF. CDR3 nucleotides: TGTGCCAGCAGTTCTACAGGGGTTGGTGAAGCTTTCTTT.

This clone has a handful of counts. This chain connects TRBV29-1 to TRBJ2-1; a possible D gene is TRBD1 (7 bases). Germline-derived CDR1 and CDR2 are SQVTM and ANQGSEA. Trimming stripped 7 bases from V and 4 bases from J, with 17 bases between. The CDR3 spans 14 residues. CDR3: CSAGQGGFYNEQFF. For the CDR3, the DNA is TGCAGCGCAGGGCAGGGGGGATTTTACAATGAGCAGTTCTTC.

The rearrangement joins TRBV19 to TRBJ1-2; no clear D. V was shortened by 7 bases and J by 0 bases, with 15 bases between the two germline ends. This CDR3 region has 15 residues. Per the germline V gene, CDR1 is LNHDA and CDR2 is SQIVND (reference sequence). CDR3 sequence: CASTPRLAANYGYTF. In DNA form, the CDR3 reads TGTGCCAGTACCCCGCGGTTGGCAGCTAACTATGGCTACACCTTC.

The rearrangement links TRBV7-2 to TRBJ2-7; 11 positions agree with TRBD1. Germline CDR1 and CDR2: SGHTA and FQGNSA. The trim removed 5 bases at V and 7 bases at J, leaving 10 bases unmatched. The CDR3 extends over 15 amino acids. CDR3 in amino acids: CASSPQGQGAREQYF. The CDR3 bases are TGTGCCAGCAGCCCGCAAGGACAGGGGGCTAGGGAGCAGTACTTC.

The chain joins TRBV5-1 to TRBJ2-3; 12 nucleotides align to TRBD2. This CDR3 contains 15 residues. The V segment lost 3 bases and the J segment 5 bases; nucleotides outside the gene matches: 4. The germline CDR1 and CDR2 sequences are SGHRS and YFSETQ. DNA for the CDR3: TGCGCCAGCAGCTCGTTACTAGCGGGAGGAGATACGCAGTATTTT. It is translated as CASSSLLAGGDTQYF.

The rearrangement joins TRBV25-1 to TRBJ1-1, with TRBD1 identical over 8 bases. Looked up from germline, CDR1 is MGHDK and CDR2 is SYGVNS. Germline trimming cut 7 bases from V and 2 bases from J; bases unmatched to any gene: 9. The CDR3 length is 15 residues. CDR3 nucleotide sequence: TGTGCCAGCATCCAGACCGGGACAGGAAACACTGAAGCTTTCTTT. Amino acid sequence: CASIQTGTGNTEAFF.

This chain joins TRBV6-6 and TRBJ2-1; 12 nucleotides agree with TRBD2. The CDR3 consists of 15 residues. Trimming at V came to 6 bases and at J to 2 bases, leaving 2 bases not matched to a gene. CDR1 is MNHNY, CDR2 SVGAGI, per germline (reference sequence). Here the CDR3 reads CASSRLAGAYNEQFF. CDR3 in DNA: TGTGCCAGCAGCCGACTAGCGGGAGCCTACAATGAGCAGTTCTTC.

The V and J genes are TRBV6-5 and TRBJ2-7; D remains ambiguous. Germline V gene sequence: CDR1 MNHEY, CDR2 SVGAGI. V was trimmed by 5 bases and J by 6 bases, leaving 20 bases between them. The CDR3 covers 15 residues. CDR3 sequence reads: CASSTERSRRSEQYF. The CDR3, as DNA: TGTGCCAGCAGTACCGAACGTTCTAGGCGATCCGAGCAGTACTTC.

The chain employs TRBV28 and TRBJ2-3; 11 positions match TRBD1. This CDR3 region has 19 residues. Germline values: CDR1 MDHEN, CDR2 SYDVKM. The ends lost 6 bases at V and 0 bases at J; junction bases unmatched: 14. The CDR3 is CASSSSGTGGGTSTDTQYF. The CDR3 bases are TGTGCCAGCAGCTCCTCCGGGACAGGGGGGGGAACTAGCACAGATACGCAGTATTTT.

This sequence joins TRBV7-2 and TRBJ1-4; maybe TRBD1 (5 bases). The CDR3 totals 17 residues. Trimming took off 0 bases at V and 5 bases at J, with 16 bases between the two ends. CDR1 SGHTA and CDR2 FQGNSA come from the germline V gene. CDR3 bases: TGTGCCAGCAGCTTAGCCTGGGGTCGGGGGGGGAATGAAAAACTGTTTTTT. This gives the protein CASSLAWGRGGNEKLFF. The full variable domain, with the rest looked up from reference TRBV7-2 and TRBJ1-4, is GAGVSQSPSNKVTEKGKDVELRCDPISGHTALYWYRQSLGQGLEFLIYFQGNSAPDKSGLPSDRFSAERTGGSVSTLTIQRTQQEDSAVYLCASSLAWGRGGNEKLFFGSGTQLSVL.

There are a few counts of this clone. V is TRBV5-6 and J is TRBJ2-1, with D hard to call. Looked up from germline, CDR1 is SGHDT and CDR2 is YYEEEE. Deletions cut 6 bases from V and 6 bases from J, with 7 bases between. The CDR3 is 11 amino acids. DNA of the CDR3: TGTGCCAGCAAATACAGCAATGAGCAGTTCTTC. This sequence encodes CASKYSNEQFF.

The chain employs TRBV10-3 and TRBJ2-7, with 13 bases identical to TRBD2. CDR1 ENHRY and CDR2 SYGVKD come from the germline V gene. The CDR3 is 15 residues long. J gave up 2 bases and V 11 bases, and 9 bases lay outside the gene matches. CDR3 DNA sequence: TGTGCCTCAACCGGGACTAGCGGGAAGACCTACGAGCAGTACTTC. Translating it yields CASTGTSGKTYEQYF.

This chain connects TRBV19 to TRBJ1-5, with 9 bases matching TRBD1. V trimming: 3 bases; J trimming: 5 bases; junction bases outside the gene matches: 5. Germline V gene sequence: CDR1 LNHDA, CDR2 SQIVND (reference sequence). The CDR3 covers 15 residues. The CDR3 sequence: CASSMTGGKHQPQHF. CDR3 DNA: TGTGCCAGTAGTATGACAGGGGGAAAGCATCAGCCCCAGCATTTT.

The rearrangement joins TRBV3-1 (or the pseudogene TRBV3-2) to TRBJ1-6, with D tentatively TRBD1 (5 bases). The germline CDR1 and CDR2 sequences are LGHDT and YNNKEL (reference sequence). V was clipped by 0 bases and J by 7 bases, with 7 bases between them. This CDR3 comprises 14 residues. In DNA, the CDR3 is TGTGCCAGCAGCCAAGAGCAGGGCAATTCACCCCTCCACTTT. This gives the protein CASSQEQGNSPLHF.

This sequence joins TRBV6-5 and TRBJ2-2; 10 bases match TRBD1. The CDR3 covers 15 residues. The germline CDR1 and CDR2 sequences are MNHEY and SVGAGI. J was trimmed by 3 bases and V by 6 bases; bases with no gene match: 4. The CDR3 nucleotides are TGTGCCAGCAGAACGACAGGGGGCGACACCGGGGAGCTGTTTTTT. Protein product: CASRTTGGDTGELFF.

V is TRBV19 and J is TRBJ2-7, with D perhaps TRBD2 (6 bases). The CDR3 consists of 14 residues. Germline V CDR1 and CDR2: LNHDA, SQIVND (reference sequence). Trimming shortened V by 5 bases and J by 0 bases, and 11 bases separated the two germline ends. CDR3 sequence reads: CASSESSASYEQYF. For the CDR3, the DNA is TGTGCCAGTAGTGAATCTAGCGCCTCCTACGAGCAGTACTTC.

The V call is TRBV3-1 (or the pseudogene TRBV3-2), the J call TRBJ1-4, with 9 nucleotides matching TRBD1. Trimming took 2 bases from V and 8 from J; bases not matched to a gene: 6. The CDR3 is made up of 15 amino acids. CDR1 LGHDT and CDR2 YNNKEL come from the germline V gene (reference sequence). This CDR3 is CASSQQTGGGEKLFF. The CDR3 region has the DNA TGTGCCAGCAGCCAACAGACAGGGGGAGGAGAAAAACTGTTTTTT.

The CDR3: CASSLEFAGGPETQYF. CDR3 DNA: TGCGCCAGCAGCTTGGAGTTTGCGGGAGGGCCGGAGACCCAGTACTTC. The rearrangement links TRBV5-1 to TRBJ2-5, with 9 bases matching TRBD2. Germline V gives CDR1 SGHRS, CDR2 YFSETQ. Trimming took 0 bases from V and 5 from J; bases not matched to a gene: 8. The CDR3 spans 16 residues.

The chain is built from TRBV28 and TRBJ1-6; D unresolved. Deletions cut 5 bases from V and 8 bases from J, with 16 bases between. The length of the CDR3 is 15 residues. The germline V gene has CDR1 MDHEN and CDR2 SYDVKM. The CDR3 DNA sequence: TGTGCCAGCAGTCCCCACTCTCAACAGTATTCACCCCTCCACTTT. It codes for CASSPHSQQYSPLHF. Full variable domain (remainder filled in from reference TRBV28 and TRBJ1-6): DVKVTQSSRYLVKRTGEKVFLECVQDMDHENMFWYRQDPGLGLRLIYFSYDVKMKEKGDIPEGYSVSREKKERFSLILESASTNQTSMYLCASSPHSQQYSPLHFGNGTRLTVT.

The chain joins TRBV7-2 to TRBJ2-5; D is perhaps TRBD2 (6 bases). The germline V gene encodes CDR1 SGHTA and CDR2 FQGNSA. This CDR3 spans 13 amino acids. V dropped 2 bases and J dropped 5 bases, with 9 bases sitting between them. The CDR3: CASSLTGGETQYF. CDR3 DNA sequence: TGTGCCAGCAGCTTAACTGGGGGGGAGACCCAGTACTTC. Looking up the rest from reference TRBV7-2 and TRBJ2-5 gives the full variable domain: GAGVSQSPSNKVTEKGKDVELRCDPISGHTALYWYRQSLGQGLEFLIYFQGNSAPDKSGLPSDRFSAERTGGSVSTLTIQRTQQEDSAVYLCASSLTGGETQYFGPGTRLLVL.

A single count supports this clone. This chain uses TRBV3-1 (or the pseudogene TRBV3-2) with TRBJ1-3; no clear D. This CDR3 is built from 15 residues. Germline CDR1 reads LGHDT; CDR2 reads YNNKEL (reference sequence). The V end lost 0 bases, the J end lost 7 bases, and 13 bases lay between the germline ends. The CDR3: CASSQDLVQFNTIYF. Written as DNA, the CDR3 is TGTGCCAGCAGCCAAGATCTTGTACAATTCAACACCATATATTTT.